The rows below give T cell receptor beta chains drawn from one sample of a study of T cell responses to AZD1222 COVID-19 vaccine. Generated by immunoSEQ multiplex PCR, the TCRdb table keeps only in-frame clones and is missing some. The data contain approximately 130,000 clones, approximately 90% of them singletons. Sequenced here: peripheral blood, sampled 28 days after the second AZD1222 dose. The receptors shown here come from an adult who received the AZD1222 COVID-19 vaccine. CDR3s include the opening cysteine and the closing phenylalanine or tryptophan.

>TRBV19|TRBJ1-5
CASSIPAYSNQPQHF
>TRBV27|TRBJ1-6
CASSLNHNSPLHF
>TRBV18|TRBJ1-1
CASSSDLNTEAFF
>TRBV5-6|TRBJ1-1
CASSFYDHEAFF
>TRBV6-6|TRBJ1-2
CASSSGTSYGYTF
>TRBV7-9|TRBJ1-3
CASRFTGGTGNTIYF
>TRBV6-5|TRBJ2-1
CASSYSSGRGYNEQFF
>TRBV3-1/TRBV3-2|TRBJ1-4
CASSQVGAQEKLFF
>TRBV18|TRBJ1-4
CASSPFNPGSGEKLFF
>TRBV3-1/TRBV3-2|TRBJ2-5
CASSQVPPGGYQETQYF
>TRBV3-1/TRBV3-2|TRBJ2-1
CASSPFSGGNEQFF
>TRBV10-3|TRBJ2-5
CAISGAGVETQYF
>TRBV29-1|TRBJ2-1
CSVKNRGTYNEQFF
>TRBV19|TRBJ2-1
CASSIGGASGKPYNEQFF
>TRBV11-2|TRBJ2-3
CASSLEPPTSDTDTQYF
>TRBV6-1|TRBJ1-5
CASSEPSRTDQPQHF
>TRBV10-3|TRBJ2-3
CAISPGRDADTQYF
>TRBV6-2/TRBV6-3|TRBJ2-3
CASSFAGADTQYF
>TRBV15|TRBJ1-2
CATSREIGENYGYTF
>TRBV10-2|TRBJ1-2
CASSEPPSASSSSYGYTF
>TRBV4-2|TRBJ1-2
CASSQEDIFYGYTF
>TRBV19|TRBJ2-2
CASSRQAGPGELFF
>TRBV7-8|TRBJ2-1
CASSPRTRSEQFF
>TRBV18|TRBJ1-4
CASSRSQGANEKLFF
>TRBV4-1|TRBJ1-2
CASGAYINYGYTF
>TRBV5-4|TRBJ1-2
CASSEGQSYGYTF
>TRBV6-6|TRBJ1-1
CASSFPGQGATEAFF
>TRBV6-5|TRBJ1-1
CASSYSGGNTEAFF
>TRBV11-3|TRBJ1-1
CASSLGTGAREAFF
>TRBV4-1|TRBJ2-3
CASRPMRGNPGTDTQYF
>TRBV2|TRBJ2-1
CATQRVAYNEQFF
>TRBV20-1|TRBJ1-6
CSASTGRGDSPLHF
>TRBV6-5|TRBJ1-2
CASSYRAGGRYGYTF
>TRBV29-1|TRBJ1-2
CSVDEGQGDGYTF
>TRBV2|TRBJ2-5
CASSETSGRGETQYF
>TRBV9|TRBJ2-3
CASSVGGTDTQYF
>TRBV7-2|TRBJ1-1
CASSENPGWTAFF
>TRBV2|TRBJ2-2
CASRIAGEAGELFF
>TRBV7-2|TRBJ1-2
CASSLATGQGGGYTF
>TRBV5-4|TRBJ1-2
CASSQGQGDRYGYTF
>TRBV9|TRBJ1-4
CASSVVSGKLFF
>TRBV9|TRBJ1-5
CASSVTGNSNQPQHF
>TRBV25-1|TRBJ1-2
CASRVTGGINYGYTF
>TRBV15|TRBJ1-5
CATTQEEGQPQHF